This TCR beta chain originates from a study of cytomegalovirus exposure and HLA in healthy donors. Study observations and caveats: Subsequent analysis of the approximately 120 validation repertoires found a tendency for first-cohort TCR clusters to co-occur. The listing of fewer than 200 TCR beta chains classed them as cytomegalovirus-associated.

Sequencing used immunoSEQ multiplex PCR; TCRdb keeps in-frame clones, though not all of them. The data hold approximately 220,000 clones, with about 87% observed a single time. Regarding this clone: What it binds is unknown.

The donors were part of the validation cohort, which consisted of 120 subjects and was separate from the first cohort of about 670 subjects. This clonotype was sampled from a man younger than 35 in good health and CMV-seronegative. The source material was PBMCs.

The CDR3 spells CAISEGGRGEQYF. CDR3 nucleotides: TGTGCCATCAGTGAGGGTGGGAGGGGCGAGCAGTACTTC. The J gene is TRBJ2-7, the V gene TRBV10-3; 7 bases line up with TRBD2. The trim removed 2 bases at V and 6 bases at J, leaving 4 bases unmatched. Germline values: CDR1 ENHRY, CDR2 SYGVKD. The CDR3 is 13 amino acids.